The 10 T cell receptor beta chains below come from one sample, sequenced in a study of blood T cell repertoires in COVID-19. The assay was immunoSEQ multiplex PCR, and TCRdb's table has in-frame clones only and misses some. The repertoire holds fewer than 200,000 clones, with more than 75% as singletons. Sample: peripheral blood. These TCRs come from a man aged 40-55 years with active or convalescent COVID-19.

V and J are TRBV30 and TRBJ1-1; 9 nucleotides line up with TRBD1. The junction had 10 bases not matched to a gene; V was cut back by 2 bases and J by 6 bases. Germline V lookup: CDR1 GTSNPN, CDR2 SVGIG (reference sequence). The CDR3 extends over 15 amino acids. CDR3 sequence (DNA): TGTGCCTGGAGTTTACCCGGGACAGGGTTCTCTGAAGCTTTCTTT. This gives the protein CAWSLPGTGFSEAFF.

The rearrangement links TRBV4-3 to TRBJ2-7; D is unresolved. Germline-derived CDR1 and CDR2 are LGHNA and YSLEER. The CDR3 length is 15 residues. The V and J ends lost 4 bases and 2 bases respectively, with 15 bases between them. The CDR3 spells CASSLTREETYEQYF. The CDR3 DNA reads TGCGCCAGCAGCCTGACTCGTGAAGAAACCTACGAGCAGTACTTC.

V usage is TRBV18 and J usage is TRBJ2-3; 9 positions agree with TRBD1. This CDR3 contains 14 residues. Germline assignment: CDR1 KGHSH and CDR2 LQKENI. The trim removed 6 bases at V and 2 bases at J, leaving 3 bases unmatched. Here the CDR3 DNA reads TGTGCCAGCTCGGGGACAGGGACCACAGATACGCAGTATTTT. Translation: CASSGTGTTDTQYF.

The chain uses TRBV2 and TRBJ2-7; TRBD2 might be the D (6 bases). The V and J ends lost 7 bases and 4 bases respectively, with 11 bases between them. Per germline, CDR1 SNHLY and CDR2 FYNNEI. The CDR3 is made up of 12 amino acids. CDR3 nucleotides: TGTGCCAGCACCATGGAGGGGTACGAGCAGTACTTC. Amino acids: CASTMEGYEQYF.

This sequence joins TRBV7-2 and TRBJ1-2; 7 nucleotides align to TRBD1. This CDR3 comprises 13 residues. Germline V gene data show CDR1 as SGHTA and CDR2 as FQGNSA. V trimming: 4 bases; J trimming: 5 bases; junction bases outside the gene matches: 4. CDR3 amino acids: CASSSQGKYGYTF. CDR3 DNA: TGTGCCAGCAGCTCACAGGGGAAGTATGGCTACACCTTC.

This chain uses TRBV10-3 with TRBJ2-5, with 7 bases lining up with TRBD1. CDR3 size: 13 residues. Germline V gene sequence: CDR1 ENHRY, CDR2 SYGVKD. The V segment lost 9 bases and the J segment 4 bases; nucleotides outside the gene matches: 8. As DNA, the CDR3 is TGTGCCATATCTCCTACAGGGGTAGAGACCCAGTACTTC. It is translated as CAISPTGVETQYF.

V and J are TRBV7-8 and TRBJ2-1, with TRBD1 matching over 7 bases. The V gene's germline CDR1 is SGHVS and CDR2 FQNEAQ. V was pared by 0 bases and J by 5 bases, with 4 bases of the junction left unmatched. The CDR3 has 15 residues. The CDR3 nucleotides read TGTGCCAGCAGCTTAGCCGGACAGGCCCACAATGAGCAGTTCTTC. Protein sequence: CASSLAGQAHNEQFF.

This clone appeared a few times. The chain has TRBV28 and TRBJ1-1, with TRBD1 as a possible D gene (5 bases). Per germline, CDR1 MDHEN and CDR2 SYDVKM. This CDR3 is 13 amino acids long. Trimming left V 2 bases short and J 5 bases short, with 9 bases between. The CDR3 DNA follows: TGTGCCAGCAGTTTAGGGGGGAGGACTGAAGCTTTCTTT. It encodes CASSLGGRTEAFF.

CDR3 bases: TGTGCCAGCAGTTTATTTCCCGGACAGGGATCGGGCTACACCTTC. The encoded protein is CASSLFPGQGSGYTF. This chain joins TRBV28 and TRBJ1-2; 8 nucleotides line up with TRBD1. The CDR3 totals 15 residues. Germline trimming cut 1 base from V and 8 bases from J; bases unmatched to any gene: 9. Germline values: CDR1 MDHEN, CDR2 SYDVKM.

This sequence joins TRBV14 and TRBJ1-1, with 7 bases lining up with TRBD1. The V gene end was trimmed by 4 bases and the J gene end by 4 bases; junction bases not matched to a gene: 3. There are 13 residues in the CDR3. Germline lookup yields CDR1 SGHDN and CDR2 FVKESK. The CDR3 region has the DNA TGTGCCAGCAGCCGACAGGGCGGCACTGAAGCTTTCTTT. It translates to CASSRQGGTEAFF. The whole variable domain, filled in from reference TRBV14 and TRBJ1-1, reads EAGVTQFPSHSVIEKGQTVTLRCDPISGHDNLYWYRRVMGKEIKFLLHFVKESKQDESGMPNNRFLAERTGGTYSTLKVQPAELEDSGVYFCASSRQGGTEAFFGQGTRLTVV.